The entry below describes one T cell receptor beta chain. The sample is drawn from a study of blood T cell repertoires in COVID-19. Overall study: Samples came from the United States, Italy and Spain, spanning acute and convalescent COVID-19.

Assay used: immunoSEQ multiplex PCR; TCRdb lists only in-frame clones, some missing. This sample has approximately 24,000 clones, with around 87% found just once. V was trimmed by 0 bases and J by 8 bases, leaving 9 bases between them. CDR3 size: 13 residues. Germline V lookup: CDR1 WNHNN, CDR2 SYGVQD (reference sequence). The chain has TRBV10-1 and TRBJ2-3, with D unresolved. This receptor was obtained from a man aged 50 to 59 with active COVID-19. The sequenced material came from peripheral blood. CDR3 bases: TGCGCCAGCAGTGAGTCGCAGGCAACTACGCAGTATTTT. Translation: CASSESQATTQYF.